This T cell receptor (beta chain) is from a study of T cell clonality in common variable immunodeficiency. Only a few counts were recorded for this clone. The read ends 3 residues before the CDR3 terminus; that terminus is restored from the germline J gene. The CDR3 covers 14 residues. The V gene's germline CDR1 is SNHLY and CDR2 FYNNEI. Measured with immunoSEQ multiplex PCR; TCRdb has only the in-frame clones, and not every one. The specimen has approximately 50,000 clones, none found just once. The chain employs TRBV2 and TRBJ2-3; 7 nucleotides align to TRBD2. The source material was peripheral blood mononuclear cells. This sequence originates from a person aged 18 to 75 in good health. CDR3 sequence: CASSEWREQETQYF. The covered CDR3 bases are TGTGCCAGCAGTGAGTGGCGGGAGCAAGAGACG.